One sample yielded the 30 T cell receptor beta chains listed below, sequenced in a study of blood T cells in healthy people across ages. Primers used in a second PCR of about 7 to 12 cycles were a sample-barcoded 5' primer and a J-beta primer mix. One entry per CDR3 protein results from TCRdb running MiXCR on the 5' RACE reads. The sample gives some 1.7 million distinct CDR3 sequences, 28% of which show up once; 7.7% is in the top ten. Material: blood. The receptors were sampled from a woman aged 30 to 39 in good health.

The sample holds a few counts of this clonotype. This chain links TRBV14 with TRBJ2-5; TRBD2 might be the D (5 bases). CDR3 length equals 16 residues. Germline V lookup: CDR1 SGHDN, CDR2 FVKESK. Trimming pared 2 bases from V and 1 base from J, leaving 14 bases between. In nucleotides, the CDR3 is TGTGCCAGCAGCCAACTTGGAGGACGCTCCCAAGAGACCCAGTACTTC. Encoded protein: CASSQLGGRSQETQYF. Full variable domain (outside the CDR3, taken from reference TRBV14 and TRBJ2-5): EAGVTQFPSHSVIEKGQTVTLRCDPISGHDNLYWYRRVMGKEIKFLLHFVKESKQDESGMPNNRFLAERTGGTYSTLKVQPAELEDSGVYFCASSQLGGRSQETQYFGPGTRLLVL.

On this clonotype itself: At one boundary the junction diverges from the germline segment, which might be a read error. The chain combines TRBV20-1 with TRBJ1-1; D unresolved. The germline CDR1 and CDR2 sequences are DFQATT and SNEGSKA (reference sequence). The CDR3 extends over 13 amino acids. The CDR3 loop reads CSANPFRNTETFF. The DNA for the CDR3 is TGCAGTGCTAATCCATTCAGGAACACTGAAACTTTCTTT.

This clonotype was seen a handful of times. CDR3 region: CASSVRMGADNEQFF. CDR3 bases: TGTGCCAGCAGCGTCAGGATGGGGGCCGACAATGAGCAGTTCTTC. The V and J genes are TRBV7-6 and TRBJ2-1; a possible D gene is TRBD1 (6 bases). CDR1 and CDR2 (germline): SGHVS, FNYEAQ. The CDR3 sequence is 15 residues long. Trimming took off 5 bases at V and 5 bases at J, with 16 bases between the two ends.

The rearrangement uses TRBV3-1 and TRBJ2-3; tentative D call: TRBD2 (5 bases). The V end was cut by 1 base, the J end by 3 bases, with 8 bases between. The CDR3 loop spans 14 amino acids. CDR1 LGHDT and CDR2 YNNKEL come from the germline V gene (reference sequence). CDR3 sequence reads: CASSQGTRTDTQYF. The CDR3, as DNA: TGTGCCAGCAGCCAAGGGACTCGGACAGATACGCAGTATTTT.

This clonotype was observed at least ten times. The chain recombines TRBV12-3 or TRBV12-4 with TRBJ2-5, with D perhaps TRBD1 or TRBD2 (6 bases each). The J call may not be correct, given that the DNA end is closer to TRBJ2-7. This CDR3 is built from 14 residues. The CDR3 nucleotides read TGTGCCATCCTCTTCTCGGGGGCGAGGAACGAGCAGTACTTC. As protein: CAILFSGARNEQYF.

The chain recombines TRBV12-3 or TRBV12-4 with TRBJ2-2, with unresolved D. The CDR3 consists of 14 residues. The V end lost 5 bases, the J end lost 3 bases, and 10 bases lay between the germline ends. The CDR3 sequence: CASSKGTHTGELFF. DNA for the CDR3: TGTGCCAGCAGTAAGGGAACTCACACCGGGGAGCTGTTTTTT.

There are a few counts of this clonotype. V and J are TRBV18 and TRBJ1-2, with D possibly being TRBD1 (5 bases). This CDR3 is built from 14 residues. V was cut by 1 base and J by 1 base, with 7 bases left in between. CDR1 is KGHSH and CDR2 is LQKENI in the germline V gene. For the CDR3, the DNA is TGTGCCAGCTCACCACAGGACAATAACTATGGCTACACCTTC. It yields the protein CASSPQDNNYGYTF. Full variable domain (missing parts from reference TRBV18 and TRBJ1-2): NAGVMQNPRHLVRRRGQEARLRCSPMKGHSHVYWYRQLPEEGLKFMVYLQKENIIDESGMPKERFSAEFPKEGPSILRIQQVVRGDSAAYFCASSPQDNNYGYTFGSGTRLTVV.

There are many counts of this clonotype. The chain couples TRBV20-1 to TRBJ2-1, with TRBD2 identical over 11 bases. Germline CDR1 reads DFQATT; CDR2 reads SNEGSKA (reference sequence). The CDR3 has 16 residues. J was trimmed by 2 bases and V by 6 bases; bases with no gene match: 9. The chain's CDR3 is CSAETSGDPPYNEQFF. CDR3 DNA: TGCAGTGCGGAGACTAGCGGGGATCCCCCCTACAATGAGCAGTTCTTC.

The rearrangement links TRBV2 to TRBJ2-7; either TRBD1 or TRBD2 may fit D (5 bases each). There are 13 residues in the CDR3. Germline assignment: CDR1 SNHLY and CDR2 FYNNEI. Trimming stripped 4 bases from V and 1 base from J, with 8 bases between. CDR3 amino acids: CASSGDVSYEQYF. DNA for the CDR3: TGTGCCAGCAGTGGGGACGTTTCCTACGAGCAGTACTTC.

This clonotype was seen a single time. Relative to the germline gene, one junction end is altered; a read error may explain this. CDR3 sequence: CAGSLALDSSIGERFF. The CDR3 coding sequence is TGTGCCGGCAGCTTAGCTCTGGACAGTTCGATCGGGGAGCGGTTTTTT. The chain has TRBV7-9 and TRBJ2-2; D is perhaps TRBD1 (6 bases). CDR3 length equals 16 residues. Germline CDR1 SEHNR, CDR2 FQNEAQ (reference sequence).

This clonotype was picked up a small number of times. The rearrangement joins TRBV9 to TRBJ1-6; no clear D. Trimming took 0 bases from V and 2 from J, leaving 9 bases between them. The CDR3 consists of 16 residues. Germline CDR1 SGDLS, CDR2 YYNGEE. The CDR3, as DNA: TGTGCCAGCAGCGTAGAGCCGTTGCCCTATAATTCACCCCTCCACTTT. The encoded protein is CASSVEPLPYNSPLHF.

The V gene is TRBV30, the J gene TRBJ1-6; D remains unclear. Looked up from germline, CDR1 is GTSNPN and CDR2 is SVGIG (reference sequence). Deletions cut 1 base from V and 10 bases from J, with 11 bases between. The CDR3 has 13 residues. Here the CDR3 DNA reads TGTGCCTGGAGTGAGGGAGGAGGATCACCCCTCCACTTT. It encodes CAWSEGGGSPLHF.

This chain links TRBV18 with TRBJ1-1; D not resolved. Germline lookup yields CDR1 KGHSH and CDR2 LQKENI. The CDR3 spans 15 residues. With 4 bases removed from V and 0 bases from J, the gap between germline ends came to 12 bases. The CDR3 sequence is CASSRLEGLNTEAFF. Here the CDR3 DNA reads TGTGCCAGCTCACGCTTAGAGGGCTTGAACACTGAAGCTTTCTTT.

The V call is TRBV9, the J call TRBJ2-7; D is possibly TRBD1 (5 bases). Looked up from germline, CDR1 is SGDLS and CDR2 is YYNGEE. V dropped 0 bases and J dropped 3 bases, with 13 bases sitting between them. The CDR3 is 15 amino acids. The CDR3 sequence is CASSVGGTSLYEQYF. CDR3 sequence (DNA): TGTGCCAGCAGCGTAGGGGGCACCTCCCTCTACGAGCAGTACTTC. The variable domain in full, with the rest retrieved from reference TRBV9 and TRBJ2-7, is DSGVTQTPKHLITATGQRVTLRCSPRSGDLSVYWYQQSLDQGLQFLIQYYNGEERAKGNILERFSAQQFPDLHSELNLSSLELGDSALYFCASSVGGTSLYEQYFGPGTRLTVT.

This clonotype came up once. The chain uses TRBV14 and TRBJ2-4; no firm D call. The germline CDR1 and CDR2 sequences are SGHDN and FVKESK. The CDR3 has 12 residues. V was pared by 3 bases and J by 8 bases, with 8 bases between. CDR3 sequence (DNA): TGTGCCAGCAGCCATAGTGGGGACATTCAGTACTTC. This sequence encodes CASSHSGDIQYF. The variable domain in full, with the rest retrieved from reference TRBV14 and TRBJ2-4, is EAGVTQFPSHSVIEKGQTVTLRCDPISGHDNLYWYRRVMGKEIKFLLHFVKESKQDESGMPNNRFLAERTGGTYSTLKVQPAELEDSGVYFCASSHSGDIQYFGAGTRLSVL.

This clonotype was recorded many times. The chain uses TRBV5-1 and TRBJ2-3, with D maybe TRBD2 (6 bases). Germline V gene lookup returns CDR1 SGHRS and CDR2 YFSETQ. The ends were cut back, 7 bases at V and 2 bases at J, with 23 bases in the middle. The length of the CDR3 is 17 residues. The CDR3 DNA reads TGCGCCAGCGGGGGGTCCGGGACTCGTCGAAACACAGATACGCAGTATTTT. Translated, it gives CASGGSGTRRNTDTQYF.

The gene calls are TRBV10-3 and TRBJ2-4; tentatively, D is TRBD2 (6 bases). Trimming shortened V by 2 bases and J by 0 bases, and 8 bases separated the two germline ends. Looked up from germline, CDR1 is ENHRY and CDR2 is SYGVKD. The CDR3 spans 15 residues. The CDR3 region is CAISEEGGAKNIQYF. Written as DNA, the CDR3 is TGTGCCATCAGTGAGGAGGGAGGAGCCAAAAACATTCAGTACTTC.

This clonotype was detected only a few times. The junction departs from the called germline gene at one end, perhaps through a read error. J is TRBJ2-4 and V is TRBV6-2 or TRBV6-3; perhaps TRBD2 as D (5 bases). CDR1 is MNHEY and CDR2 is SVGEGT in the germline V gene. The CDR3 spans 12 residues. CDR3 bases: TGTGCCGGCAGTTATCGCCGGGATGAGCAGTACTTC. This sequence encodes CAGSYRRDEQYF.

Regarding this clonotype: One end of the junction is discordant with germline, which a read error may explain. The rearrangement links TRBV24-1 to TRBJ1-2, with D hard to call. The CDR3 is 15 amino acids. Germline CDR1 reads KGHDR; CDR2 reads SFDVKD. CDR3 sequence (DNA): TGTGCCACCAGAGATTTGTCGATCGACTCGGAGGGCTACACCTTC. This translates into CATRDLSIDSEGYTF.

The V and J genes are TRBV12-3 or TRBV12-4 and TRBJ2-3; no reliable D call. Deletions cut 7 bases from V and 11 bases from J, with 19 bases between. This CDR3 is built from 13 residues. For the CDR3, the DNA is TGTGCCAGCACCTCACGGAGAGCAGATGTGCAGTATTTT. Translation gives CASTSRRADVQYF.

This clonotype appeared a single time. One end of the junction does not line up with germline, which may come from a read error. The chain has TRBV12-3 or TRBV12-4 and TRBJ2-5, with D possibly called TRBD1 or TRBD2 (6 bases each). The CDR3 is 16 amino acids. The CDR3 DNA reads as TGTGCCAGCAGCTTAGGGGGGAAAGGGGTCCAAGAGACCCAGTACTTC. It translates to CASSLGGKGVQETQYF.

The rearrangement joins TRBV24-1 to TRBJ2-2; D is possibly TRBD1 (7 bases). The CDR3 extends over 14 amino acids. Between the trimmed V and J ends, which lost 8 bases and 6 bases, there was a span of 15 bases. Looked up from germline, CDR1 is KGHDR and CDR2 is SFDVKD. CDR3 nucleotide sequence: TGTGCCACCATGAGGACAGGAGGGCCCGGGGAGCTGTTTTTT. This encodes CATMRTGGPGELFF.

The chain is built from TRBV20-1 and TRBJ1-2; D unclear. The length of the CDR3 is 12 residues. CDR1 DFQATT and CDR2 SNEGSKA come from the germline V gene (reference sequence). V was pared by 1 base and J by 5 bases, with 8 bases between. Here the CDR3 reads CSARAAGYGYTF. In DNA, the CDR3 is TGCAGTGCTAGAGCGGCGGGTTATGGCTACACCTTC.

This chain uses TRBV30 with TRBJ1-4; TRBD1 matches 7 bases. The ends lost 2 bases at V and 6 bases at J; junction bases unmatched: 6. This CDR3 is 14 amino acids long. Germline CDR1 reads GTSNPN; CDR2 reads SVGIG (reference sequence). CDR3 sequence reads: CAWSLTTGDEKLFF. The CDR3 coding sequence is TGTGCCTGGAGTCTCACAACAGGGGATGAAAAACTGTTTTTT.

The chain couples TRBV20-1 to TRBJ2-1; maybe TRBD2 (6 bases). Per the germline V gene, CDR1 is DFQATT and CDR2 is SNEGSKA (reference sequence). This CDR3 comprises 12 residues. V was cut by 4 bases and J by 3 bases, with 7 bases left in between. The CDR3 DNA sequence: TGCAGTGCTACGGACTACTACAATGAGCAGTTCTTC. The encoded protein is CSATDYYNEQFF.

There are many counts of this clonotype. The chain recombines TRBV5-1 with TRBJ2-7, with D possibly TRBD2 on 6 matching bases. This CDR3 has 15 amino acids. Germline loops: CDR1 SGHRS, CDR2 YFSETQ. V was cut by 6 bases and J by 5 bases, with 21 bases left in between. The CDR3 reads CASNEMDKGGHEQYF. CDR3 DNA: TGCGCCAGCAACGAAATGGATAAGGGAGGCCACGAGCAGTACTTC. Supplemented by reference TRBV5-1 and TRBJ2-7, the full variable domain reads KAGVTQTPRYLIKTRGQQVTLSCSPISGHRSVSWYQQTPGQGLQFLFEYFSETQRNKGNFPGRFSGRQFSNSRSEMNVSTLELGDSALYLCASNEMDKGGHEQYFGPGTRLTVT.

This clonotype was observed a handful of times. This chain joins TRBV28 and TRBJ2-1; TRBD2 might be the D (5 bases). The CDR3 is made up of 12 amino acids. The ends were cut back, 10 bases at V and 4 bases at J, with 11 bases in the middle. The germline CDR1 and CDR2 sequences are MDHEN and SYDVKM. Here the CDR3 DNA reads TGTGCCATCATCGGGGTGTACAATGAGCAGTTCTTC. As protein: CAIIGVYNEQFF.

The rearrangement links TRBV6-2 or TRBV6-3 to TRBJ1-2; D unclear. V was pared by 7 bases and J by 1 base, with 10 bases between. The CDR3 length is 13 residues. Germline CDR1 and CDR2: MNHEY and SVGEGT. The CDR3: CASNDRGNYGYTF. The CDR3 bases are TGTGCCAGCAACGATAGAGGTAACTATGGCTACACCTTC.

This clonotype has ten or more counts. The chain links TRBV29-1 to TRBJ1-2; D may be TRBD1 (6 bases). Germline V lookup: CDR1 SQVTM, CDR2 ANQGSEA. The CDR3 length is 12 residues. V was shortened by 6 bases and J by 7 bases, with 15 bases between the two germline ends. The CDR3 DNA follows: TGCAGCGTCGGGGGCGCGTCGAGTGGCTACACCTTC. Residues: CSVGGASSGYTF.

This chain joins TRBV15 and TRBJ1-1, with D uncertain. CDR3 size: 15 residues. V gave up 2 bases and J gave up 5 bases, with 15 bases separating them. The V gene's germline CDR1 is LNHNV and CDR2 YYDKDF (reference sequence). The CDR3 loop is CATSRPLASGTEAFF. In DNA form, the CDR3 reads TGTGCCACCAGCAGACCACTCGCCTCTGGGACTGAAGCTTTCTTT.